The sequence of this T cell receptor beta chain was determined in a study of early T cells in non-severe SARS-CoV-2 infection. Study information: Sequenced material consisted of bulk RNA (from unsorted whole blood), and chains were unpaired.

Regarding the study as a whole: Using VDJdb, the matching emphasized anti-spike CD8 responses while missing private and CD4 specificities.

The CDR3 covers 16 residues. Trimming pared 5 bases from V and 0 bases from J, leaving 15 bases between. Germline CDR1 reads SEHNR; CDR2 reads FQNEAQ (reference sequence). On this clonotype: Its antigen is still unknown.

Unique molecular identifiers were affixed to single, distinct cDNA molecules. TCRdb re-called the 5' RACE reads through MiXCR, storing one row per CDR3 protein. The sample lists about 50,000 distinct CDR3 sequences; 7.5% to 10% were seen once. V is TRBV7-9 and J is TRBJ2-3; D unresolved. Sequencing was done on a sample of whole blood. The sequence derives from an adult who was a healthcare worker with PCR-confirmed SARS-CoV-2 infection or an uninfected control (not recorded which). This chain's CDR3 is CASSTRTPKSTDTQYF. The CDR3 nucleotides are TGTGCCAGCAGCACCAGGACCCCGAAGAGCACAGATACGCAGTATTTT. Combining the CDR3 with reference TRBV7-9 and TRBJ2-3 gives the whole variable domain DTGVSQNPRHKITKRGQNVTFRCDPISEHNRLYWYRQTLGQGPEFLTYFQNEAQLEKSRLLSDRFSAERPKGSFSTLEIQRTEQGDSAMYLCASSTRTPKSTDTQYFGPGTRLTVL.